This TCR beta chain came from a study of shared clonotypes between healthy human individuals. The study, taken as a whole, reports: Compared with clonotypes that all four donors shared, non-shared clonotypes had lower generation probabilities.

Profiled with immunoSEQ multiplex PCR; TCRdb holds only in-frame clones, not every one. The sample yields over a million clones, 70% to 80% seen once. This clone has only a few counts. Its antigen is unidentified. This TCR was sampled from a young man in good health. Some clones in this sample may be carry-over from other donors' samples. The sequenced sample consisted of memory CD4+ T cells from PBMCs. The subset was: CD45RA-negative fraction.

The CDR3 is CASSPVNSNQPQHF. CDR3 nucleotide sequence: TGTGCCAGCTCACCAGTGAATAGCAATCAGCCCCAGCATTTT. This chain links TRBV18 with TRBJ1-5, with unresolved D. Germline V gene data show CDR1 as KGHSH and CDR2 as LQKENI. V was trimmed by 2 bases and J by 0 bases, leaving 5 bases between them. CDR3 length: 14 residues.